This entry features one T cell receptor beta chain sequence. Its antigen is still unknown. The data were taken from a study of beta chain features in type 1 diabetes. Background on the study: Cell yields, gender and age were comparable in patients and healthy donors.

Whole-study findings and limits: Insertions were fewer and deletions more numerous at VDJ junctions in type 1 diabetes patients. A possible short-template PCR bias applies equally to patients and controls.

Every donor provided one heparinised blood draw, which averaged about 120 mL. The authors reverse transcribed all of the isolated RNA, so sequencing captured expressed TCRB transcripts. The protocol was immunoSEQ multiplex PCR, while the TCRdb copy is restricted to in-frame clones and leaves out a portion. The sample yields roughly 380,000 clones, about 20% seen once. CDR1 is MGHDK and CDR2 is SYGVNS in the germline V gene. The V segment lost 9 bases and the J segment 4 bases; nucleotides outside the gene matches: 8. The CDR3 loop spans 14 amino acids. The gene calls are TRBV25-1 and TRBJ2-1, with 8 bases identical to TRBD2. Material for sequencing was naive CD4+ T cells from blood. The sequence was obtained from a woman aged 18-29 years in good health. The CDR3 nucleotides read TGTGCCAGTGCCCCCGGGGGGGCATACAATGAGCAGTTCTTC. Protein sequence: CASAPGGAYNEQFF.